This T cell receptor (beta chain) was sequenced during a study of Graves' ophthalmopathy and Graves' hyperthyroidism. This clonotype occurred a few times. This may come from a read error, since a much larger clone is one base off. This CDR3 is missing its conserved last phenylalanine or tryptophan, likely due to a read error. Amplifying from RNA transcripts, the study obtained TCR beta CDR3 regions. The library came from an HTBI-primed first-round RT-PCR and a second-round multiplex PCR. Via MiXCR, TCRdb re-called the multiplex PCR reads, giving one row per CDR3 protein. The sample includes a few hundred thousand distinct CDR3 sequences, approximately 18% of them seen just once. The CDR3 is 14 residues long. Germline values: CDR1 MNHEY, CDR2 SVGEGT. With V trimmed by 7 bases and J by 2 bases, 6 bases remained unmatched. Exclusion applied to patients with other autoimmune diseases, uncontrolled infections, pregnancy or lactation.

This receptor was identified in an adult woman with stable Graves' hyperthyroidism. The specimen was peripheral blood. This rearrangement joins TRBV6-2 or TRBV6-3 to TRBJ2-3; 7 nucleotides agree with TRBD2. CDR3 in DNA: TGTGCCAGCAAACGGGGACTACCCACAGATACGCAGTATTGT. Protein product: CASKRGLPTDTQYC.